This T cell receptor (beta chain) came from a study of shared clonotypes between healthy human individuals. Across the whole study: CD8 memory received one plate per donor, CD8 naive two, CD4 memory three and CD4 naive three. General study points: Only blood was sampled, and tissue TCR repertoires likely differ from blood ones.

Using immunoSEQ multiplex PCR, the repertoire was profiled, and TCRdb retains in-frame clones only, with some absent. The sample shows a few million clones, about nine tenths of them seen only once. A remark on this clone: Its antigen is undetermined.

Germline CDR1 is SGHTA and CDR2 is FQGTGA. The CDR3 contains 15 residues. Between the trimmed V and J ends, which lost 2 bases and 0 bases, there was a span of 8 bases. Participating donors were healthy, HIV-negative adults free of recent acute infections or vaccinations. The sequenced sample consisted of naive CD4+ T cells from PBMCs. The sample's subset: CD45RA+ positively selected. V is TRBV7-3 and J is TRBJ2-1; D is ambiguous. The sequence came from a young man in good health. Some clones in this sample may be carry-over from other donors' samples. The CDR3 is CASSLLPASYNEQFF. The CDR3 nucleotides are TGTGCCAGCAGCTTATTGCCGGCCTCCTACAATGAGCAGTTCTTC.